This TCR beta chain emerged from a study of blood T cell repertoires in COVID-19. Study as a whole: Specimens from acute and convalescent COVID-19 originated in the United States, Italy and Spain.

Germline V gene data show CDR1 as KGHSH and CDR2 as LQKENI. The ends were cut back, 8 bases at V and 1 base at J, with 9 bases in the middle. The CDR3 totals 13 residues. Patients of the Seattle cohort, enrolled during active infection, were followed longitudinally. Per the original data handling: Amplification of reference gene primers provided the estimated nucleated cell counts. Repertoires were generated with immunoSEQ multiplex PCR, while TCRdb's copy carries only in-frame clones and drops some. V and J calls plus clone size are reproduced from that table; the DNA served to infer D and trimming. Among 440,000 or so clones listed, about 89% were seen once.

The TCR comes from a woman in her thirties or forties with COVID-19, enrolled during active disease. The rearrangement uses TRBV18 and TRBJ1-5; unclear D gene. Material for sequencing was peripheral blood. CDR3 protein: CASNQKSNQPQHF. DNA for the CDR3: TGTGCCAGCAATCAGAAAAGCAATCAGCCCCAGCATTTT. The full variable domain, in which reference TRBV18 and TRBJ1-5 provide the parts outside the CDR3, is NAGVMQNPRHLVRRRGQEARLRCSPMKGHSHVYWYRQLPEEGLKFMVYLQKENIIDESGMPKERFSAEFPKEGPSILRIQQVVRGDSAAYFCASNQKSNQPQHFGDGTRLSIL.